This T cell receptor beta chain was identified in a study of shared clonotypes between healthy human individuals. Study-level results: All-four-donor shared clonotypes had higher generation probabilities than non-shared clonotypes did.

Per the germline V gene, CDR1 is SGHKS and CDR2 is YYEKEE (reference sequence). V lost 4 bases and J lost 10, with 12 bases in between. The CDR3 has 12 residues. Of note for this clone: The target antigen is unknown.

It was 200 to 250 ng DNA, 33,000 or so T cell genomes, that sorted-subset replicate PCRs used. Here immunoSEQ multiplex PCR was the method, and the copy in TCRdb shows in-frame clones only, minus some. The top ten hold about 0.39% of the sample, which has approximately 2.1 million clones, more than 80% seen once. The sample comprised naive CD4+ T cells from PBMCs. Indicated subset: CD45RA+ positively selected. This receptor was obtained from a man in his late teens or twenties in good health. Some clones in this sample may be carry-over from other donors' samples. The chain uses TRBV5-5 and TRBJ2-1, with D perhaps matching TRBD1 (6 bases). The CDR3 DNA reads as TGTGCCAGCAGCACGACAGGCCCGGAGCAGTTCTTC. Encoded protein: CASSTTGPEQFF.